This T cell receptor (beta chain) appears in the sequencing data of a study of identifying expanded T cells in peripheral blood. Points from the study as a whole: Differentially abundant clones: roughly 1.2 between replicates, just under 17 at around 2 weeks, 19 to 20 at four.

This table comes from immunoSEQ multiplex PCR, and its TCRdb copy is limited to in-frame clones, with some not included. Among approximately 130,000 clones listed, around four fifths were seen once. The germline CDR1 and CDR2 sequences are MNHEY and SMNVEV (reference sequence). The CDR3 is 17 amino acids. V was cut by 3 bases and J by 3 bases, with 20 bases left in between. Comments on this clone: No antigen is known for it.

The TCR originated in a person aged 18-70 years in good health. V is TRBV27 and J is TRBJ1-2; TRBD1 is a possible D gene (5 bases). Sequenced: blood. CDR3 protein: CASSFNSGTPADYGYTF. For the CDR3, the DNA is TGTGCCAGCAGTTTCAATTCAGGGACCCCCGCGGACTATGGCTACACCTTC.